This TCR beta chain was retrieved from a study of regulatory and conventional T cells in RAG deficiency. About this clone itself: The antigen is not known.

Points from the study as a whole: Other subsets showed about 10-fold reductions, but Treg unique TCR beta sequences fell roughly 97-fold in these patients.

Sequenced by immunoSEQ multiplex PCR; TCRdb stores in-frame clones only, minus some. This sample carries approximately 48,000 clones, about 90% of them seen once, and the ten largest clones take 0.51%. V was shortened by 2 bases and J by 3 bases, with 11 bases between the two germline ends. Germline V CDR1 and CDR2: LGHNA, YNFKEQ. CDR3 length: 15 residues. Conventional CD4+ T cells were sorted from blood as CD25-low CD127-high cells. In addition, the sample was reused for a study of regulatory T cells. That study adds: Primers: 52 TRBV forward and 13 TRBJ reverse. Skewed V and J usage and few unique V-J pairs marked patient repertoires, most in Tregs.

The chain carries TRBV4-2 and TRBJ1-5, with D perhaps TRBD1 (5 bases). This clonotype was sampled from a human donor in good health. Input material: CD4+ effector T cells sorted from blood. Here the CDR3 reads CASSQHGGINQPQHF. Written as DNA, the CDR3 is TGTGCCAGCAGCCAACATGGGGGTATCAATCAGCCCCAGCATTTT.